These T cell receptor beta chains were read from a single sample in a study of beta chain features in type 1 diabetes. Assay: immunoSEQ multiplex PCR; the TCRdb copy retains only in-frame clones and omits some. The repertoire consists of hundreds of thousands of clones, with about 14% occurring once and the leading ten covering nearly 0.04%. Material for sequencing was naive CD4+ T cells from blood. The origin of the receptors is a man aged 18 to 35 with type 1 diabetes. CDR3s include the opening cysteine and the closing phenylalanine or tryptophan. The D gene is left open where the match is weak. A clone size is listed for some rows: how often the clone was seen (once, few, many), or a class if it is expanded.

d_call j_call v_call clone_size cdr3_aa cdr3_nt
TRBD1 TRBJ1-4 TRBV30 . CAWSVPTGTNEKLFF TGTGCCTGGAGTGTACCGACAGGGACTAATGAAAAACTGTTTTTT
TRBD1 TRBJ1-2 TRBV4-3 . CASSQDWAGGNGYTF TGCGCCAGCAGCCAAGATTGGGCAGGGGGCAATGGCTACACCTTC
TRBD1 TRBJ2-6 TRBV19 few CASRDRVSGANVLTF TGTGCCAGTAGGGACAGGGTTTCTGGGGCCAACGTCCTGACTTTC
TRBD2 TRBJ2-1 TRBV4-2 . CASSQSGSRYNEQFF TGTGCCAGCAGCCAGAGCGGGAGCCGCTACAATGAGCAGTTCTTC
. TRBJ2-1 TRBV7-2 few CASSLLATYNEQFF TGTGCCAGCAGCTTACTAGCGACATACAATGAGCAGTTCTTC
. TRBJ2-5 TRBV6-5 few CASRQRWQETQYF TGTGCCAGCAGGCAGAGGTGGCAAGAGACCCAGTACTTC
. TRBJ2-1 TRBV30 . CAVRDYNEQFF TGTGCCGTAAGGGACTACAATGAGCAGTTCTTC
TRBD2 TRBJ2-7 TRBV7-2 few CASSPAAGGLYEQYF TGTGCCAGCAGCCCCGCCGCGGGGGGGCTCTACGAGCAGTACTTC
. TRBJ2-7 TRBV30 few CAWRVTGSSYEQYF TGTGCCTGGAGGGTGACAGGCAGCTCCTACGAGCAGTACTTC
. TRBJ1-1 TRBV27 . CASSLVRGWDTEAFF TGTGCCAGCAGCCTCGTTCGGGGGTGGGACACTGAAGCTTTCTTT
TRBD2 TRBJ2-3 TRBV28 few CASSLPGLAGAGDTQYF TGTGCCAGCAGTTTACCTGGGCTAGCGGGAGCTGGAGATACGCAGTATTTT
TRBD2 TRBJ2-2 TRBV5-1 few CASSPPTSGSANTGELFF TGCGCCAGCAGCCCACCGACTAGCGGGAGTGCTAACACCGGGGAGCTGTTTTTT
. TRBJ2-3 TRBV5-4 . CASSLLSGLGTDTQYF TGTGCCAGCAGCTTGCTCTCCGGGTTAGGCACAGATACGCAGTATTTT
TRBD2 TRBJ2-7 TRBV7-3 once CASSLSRLAVPSYEQYF TGTGCCAGCAGCTTAAGTCGACTAGCGGTTCCCTCCTACGAGCAGTACTTC
. TRBJ1-4 TRBV6-1 few CASSGRGTTNEKLFF TGTGCCAGCTCAGGACGGGGAACAACTAATGAAAAACTGTTTTTT
TRBD1 TRBJ2-7 TRBV10-3 . CAVGQGASSYEQYF TGTGCCGTCGGACAGGGCGCGAGCTCCTACGAGCAGTACTTC
. TRBJ1-1 TRBV10-2 . CASSEVNTEAFF TGCGCCAGCAGTGAGGTGAACACTGAAGCTTTCTTT
. TRBJ2-7 TRBV4-2 . CASSQEERRVEQYF TGTGCCAGCAGCCAGGAGGAGAGGCGAGTGGAGCAGTACTTC
TRBD2 TRBJ2-5 TRBV7-2 . CASSLGGQETQYF TGTGCCAGCAGCCTGGGGGGGCAAGAGACCCAGTACTTC
TRBD2 TRBJ2-5 TRBV7-2 . CASSGVGTSGQETQYF TGTGCCAGCAGCGGGGTGGGGACTAGCGGCCAAGAGACCCAGTACTTC
TRBD2 TRBJ2-1 TRBV7-9 few CASSLVPAGWNNEQFF TGTGCCAGCAGCTTAGTACCAGCGGGATGGAACAATGAGCAGTTCTTC
. TRBJ1-4 TRBV9 . CASSVDRRGKLFF TGTGCCAGCAGCGTAGACAGGAGGGGAAAACTGTTTTTT
. TRBJ1-1 TRBV30 . CAWLRLLGTEAFF TGTGCCTGGCTAAGGCTTTTGGGCACTGAAGCTTTCTTT
TRBD1 TRBJ1-6 TRBV2 . CASSPTGGSSPLHF TGTGCCAGCAGCCCTACAGGGGGGAGTTCACCCCTCCACTTT
TRBD1 TRBJ2-1 TRBV12-5 few CASGFSDRGDEQFF TGTGCTAGTGGCTTCAGTGACAGGGGCGATGAGCAGTTCTTC
. TRBJ2-7 TRBV7-9 . CASSLEVLAYEQYF TGTGCCAGCAGCTTAGAGGTACTAGCCTACGAGCAGTACTTC
TRBD2 TRBJ2-4 TRBV2 . CASSEASGVGNIQYF TGTGCCAGCAGTGAAGCTAGCGGGGTCGGAAACATTCAGTACTTC
. TRBJ1-1 TRBV5-1 . CASSLHENTEAFF TGCGCCAGCAGCCTCCACGAGAACACTGAAGCTTTCTTT
TRBD1 TRBJ1-2 TRBV5-1 few CASSFTGVQDYGYTF TGCGCCAGCAGCTTCACAGGGGTACAAGACTATGGCTACACCTTC
. TRBJ2-6 TRBV27 . CATRRAGANVLTF TGTGCCACAAGGAGGGCTGGGGCCAACGTCCTGACTTTC
TRBD2 TRBJ2-5 TRBV9 few CASSKLAGGETQYF TGTGCCAGCAGTAAACTAGCGGGAGGAGAGACCCAGTACTTC
TRBD1 TRBJ1-2 TRBV2 . CASRQGQTYGYTF TGTGCCAGTAGACAGGGCCAAACCTATGGCTACACCTTC
TRBD1 TRBJ1-2 TRBV6-5 few CASIRGQGLDGYTF TGTGCCAGCATTCGAGGACAGGGGCTGGATGGCTACACCTTC
. TRBJ2-5 TRBV7-6 few CASSSYGGTQYF TGTGCCAGCAGCTCATACGGGGGAACCCAGTACTTC
. TRBJ1-2 TRBV5-1 few CASSSYSADGYTF TGCGCCAGCAGCTCATACTCGGCCGATGGCTACACCTTC
. TRBJ1-2 TRBV29-1 few CSAGGYTF TGCAGCGCCGGTGGCTACACCTTC
TRBD2 TRBJ2-5 TRBV28 few CASTSGGQETQYF TGTGCCAGTACTAGCGGGGGACAAGAGACCCAGTACTTC
. TRBJ1-1 TRBV11-1 . CASSPREGGTEAFF TGTGCCAGCAGCCCCCGGGAGGGGGGGACTGAAGCTTTCTTT